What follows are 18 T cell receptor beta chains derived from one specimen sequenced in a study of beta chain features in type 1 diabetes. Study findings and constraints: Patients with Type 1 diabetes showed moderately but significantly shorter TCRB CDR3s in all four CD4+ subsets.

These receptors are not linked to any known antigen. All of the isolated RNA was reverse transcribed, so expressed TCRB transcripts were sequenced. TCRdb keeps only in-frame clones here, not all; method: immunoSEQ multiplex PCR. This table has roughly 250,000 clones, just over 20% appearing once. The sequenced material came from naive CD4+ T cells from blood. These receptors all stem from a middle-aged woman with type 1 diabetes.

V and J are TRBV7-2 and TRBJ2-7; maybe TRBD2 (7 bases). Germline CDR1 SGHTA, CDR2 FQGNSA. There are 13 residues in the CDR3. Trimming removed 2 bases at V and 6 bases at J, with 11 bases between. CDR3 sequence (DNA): TGTGCCAGCAGCTTAATGAGGGGGGGCGAGCAGTACTTC. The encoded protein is CASSLMRGGEQYF.

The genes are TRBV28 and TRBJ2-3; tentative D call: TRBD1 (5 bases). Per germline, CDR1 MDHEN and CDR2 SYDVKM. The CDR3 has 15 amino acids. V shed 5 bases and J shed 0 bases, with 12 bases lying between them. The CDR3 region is CASSLDSRSTDTQYF. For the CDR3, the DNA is TGTGCCAGCAGTCTCGACAGCCGTAGCACAGATACGCAGTATTTT.

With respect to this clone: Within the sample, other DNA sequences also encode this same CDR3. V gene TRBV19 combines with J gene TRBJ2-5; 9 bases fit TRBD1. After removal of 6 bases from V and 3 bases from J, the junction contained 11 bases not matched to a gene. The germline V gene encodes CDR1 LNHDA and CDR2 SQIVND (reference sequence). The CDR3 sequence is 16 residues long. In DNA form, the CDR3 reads TGTGCCAGTAGCATCACCGGGACAGGGACTAAAGAGACCCAGTACTTC. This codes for CASSITGTGTKETQYF.

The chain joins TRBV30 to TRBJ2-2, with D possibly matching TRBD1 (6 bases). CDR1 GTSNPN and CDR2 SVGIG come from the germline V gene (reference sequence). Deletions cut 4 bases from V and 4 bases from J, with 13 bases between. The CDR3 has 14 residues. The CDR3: CAWITGRTTGELFF. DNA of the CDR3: TGTGCCTGGATTACAGGGAGAACCACCGGGGAGCTGTTTTTT.

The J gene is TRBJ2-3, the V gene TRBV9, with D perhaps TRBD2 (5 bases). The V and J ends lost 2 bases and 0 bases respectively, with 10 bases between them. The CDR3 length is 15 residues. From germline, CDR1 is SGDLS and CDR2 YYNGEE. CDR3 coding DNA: TGTGCCAGCAGCGTTAATTCGGGGAGCACAGATACGCAGTATTTT. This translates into CASSVNSGSTDTQYF.

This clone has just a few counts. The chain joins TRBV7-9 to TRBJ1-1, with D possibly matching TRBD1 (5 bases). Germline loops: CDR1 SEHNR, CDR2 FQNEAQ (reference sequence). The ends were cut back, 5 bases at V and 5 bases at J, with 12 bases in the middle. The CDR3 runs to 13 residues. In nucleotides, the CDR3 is TGTGCCAGCAGCGTCAGGGTTGAAACTGAAGCTTTCTTT. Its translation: CASSVRVETEAFF.

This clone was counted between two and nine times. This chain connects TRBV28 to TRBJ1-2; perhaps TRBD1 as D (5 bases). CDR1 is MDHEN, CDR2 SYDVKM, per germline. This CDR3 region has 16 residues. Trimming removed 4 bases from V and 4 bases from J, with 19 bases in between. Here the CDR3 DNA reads TGTGCCAGCAGTTCGACCGTCGAACAGGCCCTCTATGGCTACACCTTC. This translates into CASSSTVEQALYGYTF.

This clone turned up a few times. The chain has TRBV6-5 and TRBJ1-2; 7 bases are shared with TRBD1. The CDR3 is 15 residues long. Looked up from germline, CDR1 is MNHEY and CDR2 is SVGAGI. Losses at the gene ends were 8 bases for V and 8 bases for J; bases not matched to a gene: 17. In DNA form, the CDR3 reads TGTGCCAGCGGATCGGACAGGATGGATATTCGGGGCTACACCTTC. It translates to CASGSDRMDIRGYTF.

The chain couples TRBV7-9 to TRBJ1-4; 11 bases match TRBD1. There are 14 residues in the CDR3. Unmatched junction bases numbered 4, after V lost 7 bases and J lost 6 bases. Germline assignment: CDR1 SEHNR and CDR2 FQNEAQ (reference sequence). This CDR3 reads CASNRGQGDEKLFF. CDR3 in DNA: TGTGCCAGCAACCGGGGACAGGGGGATGAAAAACTGTTTTTT.

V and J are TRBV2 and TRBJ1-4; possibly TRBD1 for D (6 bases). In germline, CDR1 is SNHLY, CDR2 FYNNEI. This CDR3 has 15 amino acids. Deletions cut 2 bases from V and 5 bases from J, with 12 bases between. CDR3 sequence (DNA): TGTGCCAGCAGTGAACGCGACAGGAGCAATGAAAAACTGTTTTTT. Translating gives CASSERDRSNEKLFF.

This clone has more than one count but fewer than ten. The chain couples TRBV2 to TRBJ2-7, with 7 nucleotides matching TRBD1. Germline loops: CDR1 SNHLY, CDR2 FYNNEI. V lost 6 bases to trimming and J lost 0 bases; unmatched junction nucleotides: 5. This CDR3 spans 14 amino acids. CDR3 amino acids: CASRGTVHSYEQYF. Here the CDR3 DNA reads TGTGCCAGCAGGGGGACAGTACACTCCTACGAGCAGTACTTC.

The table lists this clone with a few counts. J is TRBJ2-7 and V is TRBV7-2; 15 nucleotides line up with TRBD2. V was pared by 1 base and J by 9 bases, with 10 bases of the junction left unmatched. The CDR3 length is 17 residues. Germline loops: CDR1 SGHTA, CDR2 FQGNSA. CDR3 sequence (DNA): TGTGCCAGCAGCTTAGGGGTAGCGGGACTAGCGGGAGGCAGGCAGTACTTC. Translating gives CASSLGVAGLAGGRQYF. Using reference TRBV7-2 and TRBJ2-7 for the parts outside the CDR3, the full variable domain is GAGVSQSPSNKVTEKGKDVELRCDPISGHTALYWYRQSLGQGLEFLIYFQGNSAPDKSGLPSDRFSAERTGGSVSTLTIQRTQQEDSAVYLCASSLGVAGLAGGRQYFGPGTRLTVT.

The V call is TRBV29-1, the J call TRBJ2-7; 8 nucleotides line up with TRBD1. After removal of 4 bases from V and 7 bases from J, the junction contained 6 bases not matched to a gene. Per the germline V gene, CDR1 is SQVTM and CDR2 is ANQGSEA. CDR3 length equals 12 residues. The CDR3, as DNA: TGCAGCGTTGCCAGGACAGGGAAAGAGCAGTACTTC. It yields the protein CSVARTGKEQYF.

This CDR3 reads CASTRLAGTGELFF. The CDR3 DNA is TGTGCCAGCACGCGACTAGCGGGGACCGGGGAGCTGTTTTTT. This chain connects TRBV6-4 to TRBJ2-2; 11 bases are a match to TRBD2. The CDR3 has 14 residues. The V gene end was trimmed by 7 bases and the J gene end by 5 bases; junction bases not matched to a gene: 3. Germline V gene sequence: CDR1 MRHNA, CDR2 SNTAGT.

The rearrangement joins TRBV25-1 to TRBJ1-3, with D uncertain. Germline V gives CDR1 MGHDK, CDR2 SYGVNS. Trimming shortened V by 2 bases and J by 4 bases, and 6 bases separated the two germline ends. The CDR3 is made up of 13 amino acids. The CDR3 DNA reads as TGTGCCAGCAGTGAAAATGCGGGAAACACCATATATTTT. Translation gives CASSENAGNTIYF. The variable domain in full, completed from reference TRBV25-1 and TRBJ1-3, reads EADIYQTPRYLVIGTGKKITLECSQTMGHDKMYWYQQDPGMELHLIHYSYGVNSTEKGDLSSESTVSRIRTEHFPLTLESARPSHTSQYLCASSENAGNTIYFGEGSWLTVV.

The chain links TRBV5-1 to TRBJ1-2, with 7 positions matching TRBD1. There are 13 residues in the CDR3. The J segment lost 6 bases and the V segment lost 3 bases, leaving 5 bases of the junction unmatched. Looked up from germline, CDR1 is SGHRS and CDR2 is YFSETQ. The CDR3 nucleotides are TGCGCCAGCAGCTCTTACCAGGGGGATGGCTACACCTTC. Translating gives CASSSYQGDGYTF.

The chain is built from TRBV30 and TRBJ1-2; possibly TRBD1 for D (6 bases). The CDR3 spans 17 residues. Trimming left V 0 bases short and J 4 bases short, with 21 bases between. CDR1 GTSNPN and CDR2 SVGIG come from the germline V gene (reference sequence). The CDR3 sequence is CAWSVGGHRLTSYGYTF. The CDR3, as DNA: TGTGCCTGGAGTGTAGGGGGACACCGATTAACCTCCTATGGCTACACCTTC.

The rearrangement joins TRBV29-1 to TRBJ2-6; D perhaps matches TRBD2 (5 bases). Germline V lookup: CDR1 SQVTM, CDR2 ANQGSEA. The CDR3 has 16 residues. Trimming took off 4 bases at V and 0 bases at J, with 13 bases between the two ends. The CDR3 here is CSVAGESSSGANVLTF. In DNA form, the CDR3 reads TGCAGCGTTGCCGGGGAGTCATCCTCTGGGGCCAACGTCCTGACTTTC.